This TCR beta chain is from a study of blood T cell repertoires in COVID-19 (dated by TCRdb to the early 2020s). About the full investigation: Samples covering the acute and convalescent phases of COVID-19 were provided by collaborators in the United States, Italy and Spain. Deeply sampled blood TCRbeta repertoires from subjects exposed to, actively infected with, or recovered from COVID-19 were included in the dataset. HLA class I and class II types, where available, came from metadata supplied by the sample provider rather than from assay-based typing. The samples were drawn from the first 160 participants of the ongoing ImmuneRACE study and from 1,254 subjects provided by 6 global collaborators. The material from the prospective study consisted of cDNA or gDNA derived from T cells, B-cell-depleted T cells, or PBMCs. The repertoires were released in a freely available public database intended as a resource for research on the immune response to SARS-CoV-2. The sample metadata nearly always contained a de-identified subject ID, COVID-19 status, age in years and sex.

V is cut by 5 bases and J by 8 bases, and the space between the germline ends is 16 bases. The germline V gene (reference sequence) provides CDR1 SGHKS and CDR2 YYEKEE. The CDR3, from cysteine to phenylalanine, totals 13 residues. Of all the DNA, just the CDR3 is kept, 39 bases in frame from base 1. Collaborating institutions collected whole blood in K2EDTA tubes following their own protocols. For TCRbeta analysis, collaborators shipped samples as frozen whole blood, isolated PBMCs, or DNA extracted from either of those sample types. For this clone: What this receptor recognizes is not known. Nothing much larger sits one base from this clone, and base qualities are not available.

The immunoSEQ Assay, a bias-controlled multiplex PCR, was used to amplify TCRbeta CDR3 regions from genomic DNA. Per the authors' processing: The number of nucleated cells in each sample was estimated from the amplification of reference gene primers within the assay. To quantify the absolute abundance of each unique TCRbeta CDR3 rearrangement, sequence reads were collapsed and filtered. Productive Simpson clonality was computed per sample as the square root of Simpson's diversity index over productive rearrangements. TCRdb re-hosts the immuneACCESS table, in-frame sequences only. Its copies lack some clones; in the studies checked, an unresolved V gene accounts for under half of them, and the cause for the rest is not known. Clone size and the V and J calls come from that table; the DNA yielded D and trimming. The sample includes roughly 39,000 clones, with more than 75% observed a single time. The ten largest clones represent less than 25% of the sample.

Study-level results and caveats: Clinical and demographic metadata were provided uncurated, with the amount varying by source and participant.

Recombination connected TRBV5-5 to TRBJ1-2; no D gene can be assigned with confidence. This clonotype was sampled from a man over 45 with active or convalescent COVID-19. The specimen was peripheral blood. The DNA is as follows: TGTGCCAGCAGGTATTTAGGAGGAGGGGGCTACACCTTC. This yields the protein CASRYLGGGGYTF. The variable domain in full, with residues beyond the CDR3 obtained from the reference TRBV5-5 and TRBJ1-2 genes, is DAGVTQSPTHLIKTRGQQVTLRCSPISGHKSVSWYQQVLGQGPQFIFQYYEKEERGRGNFPDRFSARQFPNYSSELNVNALLLGDSALYLCASRYLGGGGYTFGSGTRLTVV.